This T cell receptor (beta chain) was obtained from a study of T cells in localized non-small cell lung cancer. The CDR3 extends over 16 amino acids. V gave up 0 bases and J gave up 3 bases; unmatched junction bases: 7. Germline lookup yields CDR1 PRHDT and CDR2 FYEKMQ (reference sequence). This clone showed up just once. Generated by immunoSEQ multiplex PCR, the TCRdb table keeps only in-frame clones and is missing some. The data show about 26,000 clones, roughly 80% seen once. The receptor's source is a woman between 35 and 75 years old with stage I lung adenocarcinoma. V usage is TRBV13 and J usage is TRBJ2-7; 8 bases are shared with TRBD2. The sample here was peripheral blood, taken before any cancer treatment. CDR3 coding DNA: TGTGCCAGCAGCTTAGGCCGTAGTGCGGGGGGCTACGAGCAGTACTTC. Its protein is CASSLGRSAGGYEQYF.